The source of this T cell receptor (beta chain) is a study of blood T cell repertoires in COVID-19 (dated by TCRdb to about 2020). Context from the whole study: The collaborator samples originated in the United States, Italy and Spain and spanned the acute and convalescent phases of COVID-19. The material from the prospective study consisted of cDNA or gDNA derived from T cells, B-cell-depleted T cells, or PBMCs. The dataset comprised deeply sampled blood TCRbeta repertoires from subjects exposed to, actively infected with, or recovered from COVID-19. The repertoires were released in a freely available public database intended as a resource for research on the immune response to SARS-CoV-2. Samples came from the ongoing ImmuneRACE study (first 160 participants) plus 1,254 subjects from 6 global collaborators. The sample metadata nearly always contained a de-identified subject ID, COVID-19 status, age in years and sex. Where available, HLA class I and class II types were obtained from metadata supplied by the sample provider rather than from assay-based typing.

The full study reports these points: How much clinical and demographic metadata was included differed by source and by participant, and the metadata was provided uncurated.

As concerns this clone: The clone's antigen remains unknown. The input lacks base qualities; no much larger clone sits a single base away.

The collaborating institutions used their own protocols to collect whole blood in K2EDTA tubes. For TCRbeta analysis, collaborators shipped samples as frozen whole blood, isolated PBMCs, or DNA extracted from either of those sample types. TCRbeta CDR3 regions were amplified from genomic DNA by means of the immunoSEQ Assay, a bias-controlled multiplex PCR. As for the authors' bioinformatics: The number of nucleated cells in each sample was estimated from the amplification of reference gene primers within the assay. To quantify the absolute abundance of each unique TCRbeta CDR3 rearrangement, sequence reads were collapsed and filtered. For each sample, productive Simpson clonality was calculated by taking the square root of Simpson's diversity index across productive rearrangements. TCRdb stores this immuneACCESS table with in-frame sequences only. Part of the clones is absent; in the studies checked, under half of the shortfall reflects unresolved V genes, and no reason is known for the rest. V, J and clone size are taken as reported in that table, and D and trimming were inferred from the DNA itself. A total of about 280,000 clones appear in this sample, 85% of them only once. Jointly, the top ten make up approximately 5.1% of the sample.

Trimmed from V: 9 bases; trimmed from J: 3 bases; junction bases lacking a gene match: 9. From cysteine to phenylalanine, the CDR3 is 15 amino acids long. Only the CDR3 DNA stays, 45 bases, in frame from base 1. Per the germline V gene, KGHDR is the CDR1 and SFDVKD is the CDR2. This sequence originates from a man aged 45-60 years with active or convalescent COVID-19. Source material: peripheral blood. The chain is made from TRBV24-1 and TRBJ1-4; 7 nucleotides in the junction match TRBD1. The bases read TGTGCCACCCCAGACAGGGAATCGGCTAATGAAAAACTGTTTTTT. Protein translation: CATPDRESANEKLFF.